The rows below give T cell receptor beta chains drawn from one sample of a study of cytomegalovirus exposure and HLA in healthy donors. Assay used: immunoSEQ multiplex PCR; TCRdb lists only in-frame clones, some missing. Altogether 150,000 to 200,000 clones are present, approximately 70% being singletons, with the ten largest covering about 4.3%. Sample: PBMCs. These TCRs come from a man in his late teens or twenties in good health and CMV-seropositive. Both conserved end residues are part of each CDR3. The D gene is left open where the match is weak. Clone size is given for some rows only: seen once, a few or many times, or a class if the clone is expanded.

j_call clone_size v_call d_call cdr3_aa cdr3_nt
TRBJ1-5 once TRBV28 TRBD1 CASSNTGGIQWPQHF TGTGCCAGCAGCAATACAGGGGGGATCCAGTGGCCCCAGCATTTT
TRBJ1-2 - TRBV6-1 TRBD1 CASSFTDRAEYGYTF TGTGCCAGCAGTTTTACCGACAGGGCGGAGTATGGCTACACCTTC
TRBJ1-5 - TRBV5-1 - CASSPGEGSNQPQHF TGCGCCAGCAGCCCGGGGGAGGGGAGCAATCAGCCCCAGCATTTT
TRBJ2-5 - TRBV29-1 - CSALRAGHQETQYF TGCAGCGCCCTCAGGGCTGGACACCAAGAGACCCAGTACTTC
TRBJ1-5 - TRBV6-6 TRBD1 CASSYRQGNQPQHF TGTGCCAGCAGTTACCGACAGGGGAATCAGCCCCAGCATTTT
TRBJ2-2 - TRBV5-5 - CASSSTGFRTGELFF TGTGCCAGCAGCTCTACAGGGTTTAGAACCGGGGAGCTGTTTTTT
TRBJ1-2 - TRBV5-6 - CASSPPGIYYGYTF TGTGCCAGCAGTCCCCCAGGGATCTACTATGGCTACACCTTC
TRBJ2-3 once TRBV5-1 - CASSLAVSGTDTQYF TGCGCCAGCAGCTTGGCCGTCTCCGGCACAGATACGCAGTATTTT
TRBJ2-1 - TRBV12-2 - CASRLARLAGDTYNEQFF TGTGCAAGTCGCTTAGCTCGACTAGCGGGAGACACCTACAATGAGCAGTTCTTC
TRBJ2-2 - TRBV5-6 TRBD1 CASSPPETGFKGTGELFF TGTGCCAGCAGCCCCCCGGAGACAGGGTTTAAGGGAACCGGGGAGCTGTTTTTT
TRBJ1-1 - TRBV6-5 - CASSPLGGLGTEAFF TGTGCCAGCAGTCCCCTCGGGGGTTTAGGGACTGAAGCTTTCTTT
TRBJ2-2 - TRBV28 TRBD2 CASSLILVAGDTGELFF TGTGCCAGCAGTTTAATTTTGGTAGCGGGGGACACCGGGGAGCTGTTTTTT
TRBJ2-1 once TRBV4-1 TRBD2 CASSLLLADEYNEQFF TGCGCCAGCAGCCTCCTACTAGCGGACGAATACAATGAGCAGTTCTTC
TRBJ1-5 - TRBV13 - CASSLRRTGNSNQPQHF TGTGCCAGCAGCTTGCGAAGGACGGGGAATAGCAATCAGCCCCAGCATTTT
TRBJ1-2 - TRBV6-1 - CASSEIPGAGGYGYTF TGTGCCAGCAGTGAAATTCCAGGGGCTGGCGGCTATGGCTACACCTTC
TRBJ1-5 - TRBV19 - CASGGVRNQPQHF TGTGCCAGCGGGGGAGTGAGGAATCAGCCCCAGCATTTT
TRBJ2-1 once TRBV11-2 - CASSLESSGEQFF TGTGCCAGCAGCTTAGAGTCAAGCGGGGAGCAGTTCTTC
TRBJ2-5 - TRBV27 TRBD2 CASSPTLAGAGQETQYF TGTGCCAGCAGCCCGACCCTAGCGGGAGCAGGGCAAGAGACCCAGTACTTC
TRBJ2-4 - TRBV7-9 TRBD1 CASSAGTGWKNIQYF TGTGCCAGCAGCGCCGGGACAGGGTGGAAAAACATTCAGTACTTC
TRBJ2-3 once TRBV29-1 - CSGLLSTDTQYF TGCAGCGGTTTACTTAGCACAGATACGCAGTATTTT
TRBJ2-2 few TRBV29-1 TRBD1 CSVEGGQGATGELFF TGCAGCGTTGAAGGAGGACAGGGGGCGACCGGGGAGCTGTTTTTT
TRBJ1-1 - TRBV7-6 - CASSLVSGNTEAFF TGTGCCAGCAGCTTAGTGTCGGGAAACACTGAAGCTTTCTTT
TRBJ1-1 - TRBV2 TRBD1 CASIPQGANHGAFF TGTGCCAGCATTCCACAGGGGGCCAACCACGGGGCTTTCTTT
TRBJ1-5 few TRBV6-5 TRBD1 CASSRDSAQPQHF TGTGCCAGCAGTAGGGACAGCGCTCAGCCCCAGCATTTT
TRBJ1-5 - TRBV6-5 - CASSYARDNNQPQHF TGTGCCAGCAGTTACGCCCGGGACAACAATCAGCCCCAGCATTTT
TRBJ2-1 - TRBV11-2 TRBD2 CASSPPPRTSGKTHEQFF TGTGCCAGCAGCCCCCCTCCTCGGACTAGCGGGAAGACCCATGAGCAGTTCTTC